This T cell receptor beta chain was sequenced in a study of T cell responses to AZD1222 COVID-19 vaccine. Study context: Second doses were pooled across both intervals (about 4 or about 12 weeks).

Libraries were prepared by immunoSEQ multiplex PCR; TCRdb keeps only in-frame clonotypes and omits some of them. The data show around 100,000 clones, less than 90% seen once. Germline V lookup: CDR1 MNHEY, CDR2 SVGAGI. With 7 bases removed from V and 1 base from J, the gap between germline ends came to 14 bases. The CDR3 totals 14 residues. This TCR came from an adult in good health. The sequenced sample was peripheral blood, obtained on day 0 of AZD1222 vaccination. V is TRBV6-5 and J is TRBJ2-7, with a tentative D call TRBD1 (6 bases). The CDR3 loop reads CASTLGQRSYEQYF. As DNA, the CDR3 is TGTGCCAGCACCCTTGGACAGAGGTCCTACGAGCAGTACTTC.